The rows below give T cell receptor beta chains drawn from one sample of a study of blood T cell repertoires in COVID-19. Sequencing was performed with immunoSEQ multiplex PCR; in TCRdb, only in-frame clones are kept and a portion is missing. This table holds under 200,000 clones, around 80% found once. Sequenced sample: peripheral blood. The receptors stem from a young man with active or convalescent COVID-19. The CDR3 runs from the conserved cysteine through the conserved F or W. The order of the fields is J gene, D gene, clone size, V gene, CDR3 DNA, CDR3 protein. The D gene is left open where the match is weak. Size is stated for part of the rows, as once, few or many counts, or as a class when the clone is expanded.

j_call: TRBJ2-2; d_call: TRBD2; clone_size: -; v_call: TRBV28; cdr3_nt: TGTGCCAGCAAGCCGAACGGACTAGCGTCTGGGGAGCTGTTTTTT; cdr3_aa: CASKPNGLASGELFF
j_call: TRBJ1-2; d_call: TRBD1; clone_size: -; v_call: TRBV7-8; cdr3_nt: TGTGCCAGCAGCCGAACACCACAGGGGGATGGCTACACCTTC; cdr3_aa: CASSRTPQGDGYTF
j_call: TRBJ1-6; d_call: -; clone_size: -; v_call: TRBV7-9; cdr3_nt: TGTGCCAGCAGCTCCCTGGGGAGCTCCTATAATTCACCCCTCCACTTT; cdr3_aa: CASSSLGSSYNSPLHF
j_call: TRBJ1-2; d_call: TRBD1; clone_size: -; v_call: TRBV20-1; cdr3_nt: TGCAGTGCTAGCCCCGGGGACAGCTGGAGCTTC; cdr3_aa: CSASPGDSWSF
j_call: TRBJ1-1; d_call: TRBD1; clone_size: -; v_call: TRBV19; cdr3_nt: TGTGCCAGTAGTAATAAACAGGGGGCAAAGACTGAAGCTTTCTTT; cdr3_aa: CASSNKQGAKTEAFF
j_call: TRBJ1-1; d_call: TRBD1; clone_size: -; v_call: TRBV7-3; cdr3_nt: TGTGCCAGCAGTTCCCTTGACAGGGTAGGGTACACTGAAGCTTTCTTT; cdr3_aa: CASSSLDRVGYTEAFF
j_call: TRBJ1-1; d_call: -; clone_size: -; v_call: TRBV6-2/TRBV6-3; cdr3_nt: TGTGCCAGCAGTTACGGGCAAAACACCGGGAGGGGAAGTACTGAAGCTTTCTTT; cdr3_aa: CASSYGQNTGRGSTEAFF
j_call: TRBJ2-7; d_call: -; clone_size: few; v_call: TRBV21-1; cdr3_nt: TGTGCCAGCAGCAAGGGGGAGGTGGGGGACTACGAGCAGTACTTC; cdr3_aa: CASSKGEVGDYEQYF
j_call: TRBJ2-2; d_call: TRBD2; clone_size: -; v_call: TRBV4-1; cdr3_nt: TGCGCCAGCAGCCTCGATTCCGGGGGGGGCCGGGAGCTGTTTTTT; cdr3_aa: CASSLDSGGGRELFF
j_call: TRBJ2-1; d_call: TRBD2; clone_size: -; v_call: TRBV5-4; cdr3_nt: TGTGCCAGCAGCACCTCTAGCGGGTGGGGGAATGAGCAGTTCTTC; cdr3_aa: CASSTSSGWGNEQFF
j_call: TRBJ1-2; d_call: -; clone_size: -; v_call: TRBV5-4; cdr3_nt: TGTGCCAGCAGTTCCGCCACAGCTTTCTCCTATGGCTACACCTTC; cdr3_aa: CASSSATAFSYGYTF
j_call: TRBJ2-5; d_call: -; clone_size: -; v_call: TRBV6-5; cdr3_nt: TGTGCCAGCAGTTACTCACAGGGTCGGGAGACCCAGTACTTC; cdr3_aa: CASSYSQGRETQYF
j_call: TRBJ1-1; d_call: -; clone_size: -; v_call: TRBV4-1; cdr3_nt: TGCGCCAGCAGCCCGGACAAGACTGAAGCTTTCTTT; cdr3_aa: CASSPDKTEAFF
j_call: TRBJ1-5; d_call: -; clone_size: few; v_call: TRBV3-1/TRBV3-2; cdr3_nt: TGTGCCAGCAGCCAACAACCACAGGGCTCTCAGCCCCAGCATTTT; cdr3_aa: CASSQQPQGSQPQHF
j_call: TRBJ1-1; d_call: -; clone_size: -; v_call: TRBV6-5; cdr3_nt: TGTGCCAGCAGTACTCCCGCCGCCGGGAACACTGAAGCTTTCTTT; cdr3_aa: CASSTPAAGNTEAFF
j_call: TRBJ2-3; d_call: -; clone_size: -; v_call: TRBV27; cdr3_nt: TGTGCCAGCAGTTTACCGGGAACAGATACGCAGTATTTT; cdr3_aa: CASSLPGTDTQYF
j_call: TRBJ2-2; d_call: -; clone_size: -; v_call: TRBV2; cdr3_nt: TGTGCCAGCAGACGGGGAGGATCCACCGGGGAGCTGTTTTTT; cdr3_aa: CASRRGGSTGELFF
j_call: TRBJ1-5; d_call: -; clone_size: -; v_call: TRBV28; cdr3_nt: TGTGCCAGCAGTATCAAACAGCCCCAGCATTTT; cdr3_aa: CASSIKQPQHF
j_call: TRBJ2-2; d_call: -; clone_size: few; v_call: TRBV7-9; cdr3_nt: TGTGCCAGCATCCCGGTAGCAGGGTACACCGGGGAGCTGTTTTTT; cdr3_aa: CASIPVAGYTGELFF
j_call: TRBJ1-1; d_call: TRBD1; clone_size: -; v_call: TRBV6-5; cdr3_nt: TGTGCCAGCAGGGGCAGGGGGGTAGCTTTCTTT; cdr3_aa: CASRGRGVAFF
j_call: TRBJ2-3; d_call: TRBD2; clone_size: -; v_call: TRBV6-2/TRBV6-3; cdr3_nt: TGTGCCAGCAGTTACTCGGCTAGCGGGAGTAGCACAGATACGCAGTATTTT; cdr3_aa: CASSYSASGSSTDTQYF
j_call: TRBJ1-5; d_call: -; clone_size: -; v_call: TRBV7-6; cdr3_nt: TGTGCCAGCAGCTTAGGGAGGGAGGCTAATGGCAATCAGCCCCAGCATTTT; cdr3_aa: CASSLGREANGNQPQHF
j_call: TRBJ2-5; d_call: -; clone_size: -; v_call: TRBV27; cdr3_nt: TGTGCCAGCAGTAAAGGGGTCTTATTTGGTCGCGAGACCCAGTACTTC; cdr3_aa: CASSKGVLFGRETQYF
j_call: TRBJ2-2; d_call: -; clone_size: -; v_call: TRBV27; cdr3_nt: TGTGCCAGCAGTTTATTCAACCAGGCGAACACCGGGGAGCTGTTTTTT; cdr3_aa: CASSLFNQANTGELFF
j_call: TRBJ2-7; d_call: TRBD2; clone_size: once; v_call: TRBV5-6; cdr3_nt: TGTGCCAGTGTCGGGACTAGCGGGGCCTACGAGCAGTACTTC; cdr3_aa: CASVGTSGAYEQYF
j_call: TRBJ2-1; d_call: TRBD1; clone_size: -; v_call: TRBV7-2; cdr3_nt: TGTGCCAGCAGCTTAAACCCCAGGGGGAGTGAGCAGTTCTTC; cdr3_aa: CASSLNPRGSEQFF
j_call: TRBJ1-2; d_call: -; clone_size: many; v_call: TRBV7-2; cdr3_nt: TGTGCCAGCAGCTTAGATTTTTGGACTAATAACTATGGCTACACCTTC; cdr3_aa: CASSLDFWTNNYGYTF
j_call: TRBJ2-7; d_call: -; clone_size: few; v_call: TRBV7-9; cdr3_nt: TGTGCCAGCAGCTCCGGACAGGGAGGGGCCTACGAGCAGTACTTC; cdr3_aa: CASSSGQGGAYEQYF
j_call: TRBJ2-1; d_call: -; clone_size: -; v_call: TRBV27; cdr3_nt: TGTGCCAGCAGTCGTAGCGGAGAAACCTACAATGAGCAGTTCTTC; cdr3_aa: CASSRSGETYNEQFF
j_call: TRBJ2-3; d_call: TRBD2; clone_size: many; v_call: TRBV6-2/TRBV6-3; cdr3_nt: TGTGCCAGCAGTTGGGGACTAGCGGGGGCCACAGATACGCAGTATTTT; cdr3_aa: CASSWGLAGATDTQYF
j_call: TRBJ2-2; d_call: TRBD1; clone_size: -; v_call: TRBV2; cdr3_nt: TGTGCCAGCAGTGACCGGACAGGGCCCACCGGGGAGCTGTTTTTT; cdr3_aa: CASSDRTGPTGELFF
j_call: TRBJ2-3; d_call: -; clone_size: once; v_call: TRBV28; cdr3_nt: TGTGCCAGCAGTCGTATGCCGGGACTTGGCACAGATACGCAGTATTTT; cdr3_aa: CASSRMPGLGTDTQYF
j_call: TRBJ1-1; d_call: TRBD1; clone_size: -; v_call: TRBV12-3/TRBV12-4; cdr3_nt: TGTGCCAGCACCCGACAGGGGAACACTGAAGCTTTCTTT; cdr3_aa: CASTRQGNTEAFF
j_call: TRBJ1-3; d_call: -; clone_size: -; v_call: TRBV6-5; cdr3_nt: TGTGCCAGCAGTCGACAGGCTGAAGACACCATATATTTT; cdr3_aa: CASSRQAEDTIYF
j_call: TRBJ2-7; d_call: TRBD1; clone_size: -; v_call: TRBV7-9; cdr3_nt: TGTGCCAGCAGCCCCAGGACAGGGAGATCAGCCTACGAGCAGTACTTC; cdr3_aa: CASSPRTGRSAYEQYF
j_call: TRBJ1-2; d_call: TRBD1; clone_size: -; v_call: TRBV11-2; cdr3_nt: TGTGCCAGCAGCTTAGCCGTGGACAGGGCGCTTGGCTACACCTTC; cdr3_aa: CASSLAVDRALGYTF